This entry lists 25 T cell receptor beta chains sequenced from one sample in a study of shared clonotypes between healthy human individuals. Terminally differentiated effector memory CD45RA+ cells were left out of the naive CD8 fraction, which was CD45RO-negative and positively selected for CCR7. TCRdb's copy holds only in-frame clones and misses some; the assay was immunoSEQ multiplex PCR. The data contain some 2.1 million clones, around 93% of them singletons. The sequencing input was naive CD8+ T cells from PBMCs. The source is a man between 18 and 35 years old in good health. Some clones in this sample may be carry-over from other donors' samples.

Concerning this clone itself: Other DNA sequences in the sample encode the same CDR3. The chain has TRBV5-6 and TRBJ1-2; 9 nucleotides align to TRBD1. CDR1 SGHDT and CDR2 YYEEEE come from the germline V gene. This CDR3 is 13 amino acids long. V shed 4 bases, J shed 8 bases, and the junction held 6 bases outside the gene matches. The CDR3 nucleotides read TGTGCCAGCAGCCTAGGGACAGGGTCGGGCTACACCTTC. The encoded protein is CASSLGTGSGYTF.

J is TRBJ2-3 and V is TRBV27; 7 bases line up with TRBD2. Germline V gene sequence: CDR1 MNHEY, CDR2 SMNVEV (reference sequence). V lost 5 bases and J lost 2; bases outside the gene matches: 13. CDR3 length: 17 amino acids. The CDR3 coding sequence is TGTGCCAGCAGTGCCAGGGTCGGGGGGTCTATCACAGATACGCAGTATTTT. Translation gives CASSARVGGSITDTQYF.

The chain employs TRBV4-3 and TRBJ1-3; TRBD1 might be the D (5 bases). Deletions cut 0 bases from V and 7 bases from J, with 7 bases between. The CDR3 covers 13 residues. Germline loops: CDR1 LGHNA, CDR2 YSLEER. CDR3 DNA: TGCGCCAGCAGCCAAGACAGGGAGAACACCATATATTTT. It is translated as CASSQDRENTIYF.

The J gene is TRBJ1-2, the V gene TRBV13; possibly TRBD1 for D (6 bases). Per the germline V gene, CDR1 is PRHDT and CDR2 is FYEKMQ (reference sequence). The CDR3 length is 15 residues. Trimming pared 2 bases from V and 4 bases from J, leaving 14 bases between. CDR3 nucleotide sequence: TGTGCCAGCAGCTTACGACAGGCCGGGAGCTATGGCTACACCTTC. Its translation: CASSLRQAGSYGYTF.

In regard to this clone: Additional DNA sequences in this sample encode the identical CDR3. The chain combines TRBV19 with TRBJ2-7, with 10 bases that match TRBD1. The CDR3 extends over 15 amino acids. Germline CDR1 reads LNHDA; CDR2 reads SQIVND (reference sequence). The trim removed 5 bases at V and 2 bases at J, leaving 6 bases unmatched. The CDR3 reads CASSAPGQGTYEQYF. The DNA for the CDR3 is TGTGCCAGTAGTGCTCCGGGACAGGGGACCTACGAGCAGTACTTC. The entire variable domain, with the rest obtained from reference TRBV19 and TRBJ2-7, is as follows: DGGITQSPKYLFRKEGQNVTLSCEQNLNHDAMYWYRQDPGQGLRLIYYSQIVNDFQKGDIAEGYSVSREKKESFPLTVTSAQKNPTAFYLCASSAPGQGTYEQYFGPGTRLTVT.

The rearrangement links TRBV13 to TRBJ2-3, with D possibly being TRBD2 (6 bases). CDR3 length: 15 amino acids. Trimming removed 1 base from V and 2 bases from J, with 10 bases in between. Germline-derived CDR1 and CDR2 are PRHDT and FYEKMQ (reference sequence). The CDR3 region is CASSLEGGTTDTQYF. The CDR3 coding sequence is TGTGCCAGCAGCTTAGAGGGCGGGACCACAGATACGCAGTATTTT.

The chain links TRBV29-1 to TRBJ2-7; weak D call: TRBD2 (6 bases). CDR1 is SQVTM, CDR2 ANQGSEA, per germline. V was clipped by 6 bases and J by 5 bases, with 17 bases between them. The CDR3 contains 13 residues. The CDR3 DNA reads TGCAGCGTGCAGGGCATCGGGGAGGACGAGCAGTACTTC. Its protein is CSVQGIGEDEQYF.

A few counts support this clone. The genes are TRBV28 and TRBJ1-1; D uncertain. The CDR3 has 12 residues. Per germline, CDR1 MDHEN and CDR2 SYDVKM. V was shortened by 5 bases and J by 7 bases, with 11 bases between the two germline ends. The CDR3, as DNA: TGTGCCAGCAGTACAGACTACATTGAAGCTTTCTTT. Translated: CASSTDYIEAFF.

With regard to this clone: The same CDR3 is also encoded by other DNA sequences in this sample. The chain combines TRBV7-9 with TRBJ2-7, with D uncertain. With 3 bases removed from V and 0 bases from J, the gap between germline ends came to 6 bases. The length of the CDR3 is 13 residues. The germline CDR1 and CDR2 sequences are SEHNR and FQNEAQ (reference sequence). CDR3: CASSLGVSYEQYF. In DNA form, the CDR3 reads TGTGCCAGCAGCTTGGGCGTCTCCTACGAGCAGTACTTC.

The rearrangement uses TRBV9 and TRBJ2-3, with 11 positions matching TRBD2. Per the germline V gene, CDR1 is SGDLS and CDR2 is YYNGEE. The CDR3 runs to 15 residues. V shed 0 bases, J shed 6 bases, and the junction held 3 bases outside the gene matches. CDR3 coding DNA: TGTGCCAGCAGCGTAGGAGCTAGCGGGAGGGATACGCAGTATTTT. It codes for CASSVGASGRDTQYF.

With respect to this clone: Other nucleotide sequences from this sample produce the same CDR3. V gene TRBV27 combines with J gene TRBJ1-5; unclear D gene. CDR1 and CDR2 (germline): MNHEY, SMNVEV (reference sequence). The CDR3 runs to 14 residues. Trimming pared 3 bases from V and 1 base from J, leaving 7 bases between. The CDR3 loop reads CASSLRQSNQPQHF. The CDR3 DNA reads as TGTGCCAGCAGTTTGCGACAAAGCAATCAGCCCCAGCATTTT.

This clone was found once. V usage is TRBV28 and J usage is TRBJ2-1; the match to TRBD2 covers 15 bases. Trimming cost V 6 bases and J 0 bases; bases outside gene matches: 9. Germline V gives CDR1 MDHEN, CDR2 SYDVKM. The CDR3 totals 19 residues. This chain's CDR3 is CASSPEGLAGGSSYNEQFF. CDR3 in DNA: TGTGCCAGCAGCCCCGAGGGACTAGCGGGAGGTAGCTCCTACAATGAGCAGTTCTTC.

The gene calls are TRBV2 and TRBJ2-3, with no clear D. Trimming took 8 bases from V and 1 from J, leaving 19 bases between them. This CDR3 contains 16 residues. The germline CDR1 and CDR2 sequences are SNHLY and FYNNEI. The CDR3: CASRNSGVLGTDTQYF. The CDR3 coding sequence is TGTGCCAGCCGGAACTCAGGCGTCTTGGGCACAGATACGCAGTATTTT.

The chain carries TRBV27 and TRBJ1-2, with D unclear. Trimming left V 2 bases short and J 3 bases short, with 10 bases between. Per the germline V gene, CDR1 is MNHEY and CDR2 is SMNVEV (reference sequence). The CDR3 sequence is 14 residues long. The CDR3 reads CASSLSASYYGYTF. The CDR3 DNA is TGTGCCAGCAGTTTAAGCGCCAGCTACTATGGCTACACCTTC.

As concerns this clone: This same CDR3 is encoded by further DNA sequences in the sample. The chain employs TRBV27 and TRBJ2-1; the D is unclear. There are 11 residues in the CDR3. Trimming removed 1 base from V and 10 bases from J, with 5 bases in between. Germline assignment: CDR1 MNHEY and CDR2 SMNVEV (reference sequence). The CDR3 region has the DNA TGTGCCAGCAGTTTATTCGGGGAGCAGTTCTTC. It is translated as CASSLFGEQFF.

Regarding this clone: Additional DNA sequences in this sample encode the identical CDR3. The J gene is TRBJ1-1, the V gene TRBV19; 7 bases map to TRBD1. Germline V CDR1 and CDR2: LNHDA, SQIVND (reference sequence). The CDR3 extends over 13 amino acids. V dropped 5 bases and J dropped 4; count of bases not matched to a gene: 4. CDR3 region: CASSARGSTEAFF. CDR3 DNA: TGTGCCAGTAGTGCCAGGGGGAGCACTGAAGCTTTCTTT. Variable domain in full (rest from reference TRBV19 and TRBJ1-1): DGGITQSPKYLFRKEGQNVTLSCEQNLNHDAMYWYRQDPGQGLRLIYYSQIVNDFQKGDIAEGYSVSREKKESFPLTVTSAQKNPTAFYLCASSARGSTEAFFGQGTRLTVV.

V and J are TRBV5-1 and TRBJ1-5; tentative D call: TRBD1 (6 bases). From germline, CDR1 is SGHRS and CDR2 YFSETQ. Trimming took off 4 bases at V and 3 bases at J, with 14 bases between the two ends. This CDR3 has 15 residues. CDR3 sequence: CASSKLHRVNQPQHF. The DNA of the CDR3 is TGCGCCAGCAGCAAGCTGCACAGGGTCAATCAGCCCCAGCATTTT.

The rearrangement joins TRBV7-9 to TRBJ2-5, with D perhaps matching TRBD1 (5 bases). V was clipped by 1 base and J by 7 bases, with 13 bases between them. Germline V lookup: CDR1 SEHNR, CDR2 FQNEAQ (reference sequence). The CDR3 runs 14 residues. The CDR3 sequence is CASSLVGADGTQYF. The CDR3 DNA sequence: TGTGCCAGCAGCTTAGTAGGGGCGGATGGGACCCAGTACTTC.

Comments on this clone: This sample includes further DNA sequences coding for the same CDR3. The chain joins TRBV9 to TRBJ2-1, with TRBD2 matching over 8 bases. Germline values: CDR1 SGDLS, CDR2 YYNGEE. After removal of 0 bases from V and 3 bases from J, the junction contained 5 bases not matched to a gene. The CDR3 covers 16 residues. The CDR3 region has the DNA TGTGCCAGCAGCGTAGCCGGGCTAGCGGGCTACAATGAGCAGTTCTTC. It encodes CASSVAGLAGYNEQFF.

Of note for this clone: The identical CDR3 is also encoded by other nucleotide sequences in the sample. CDR3 coding DNA: TGTGCCAGCAGCCCGGGACTCTTCTACGAGCAGTACTTC. It codes for CASSPGLFYEQYF. The chain joins TRBV27 to TRBJ2-7; D perhaps matches TRBD2 (6 bases). Per the germline V gene, CDR1 is MNHEY and CDR2 is SMNVEV (reference sequence). The length of the CDR3 is 13 residues. V was pared by 6 bases and J by 3 bases, with 12 bases between.

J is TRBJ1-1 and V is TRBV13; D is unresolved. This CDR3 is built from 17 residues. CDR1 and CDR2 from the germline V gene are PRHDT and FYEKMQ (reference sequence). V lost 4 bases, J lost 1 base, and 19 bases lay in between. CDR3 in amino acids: CASSSRTESPTNTEAFF. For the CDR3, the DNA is TGTGCCAGCAGCTCTCGGACTGAGTCCCCTACGAACACTGAAGCTTTCTTT.

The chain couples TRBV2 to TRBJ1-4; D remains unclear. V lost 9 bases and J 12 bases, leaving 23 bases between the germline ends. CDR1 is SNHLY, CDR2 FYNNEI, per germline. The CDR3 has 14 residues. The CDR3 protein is CASRDPNFLPELFF. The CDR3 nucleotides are TGTGCCAGTCGAGACCCAAACTTCCTCCCTGAACTGTTTTTT.

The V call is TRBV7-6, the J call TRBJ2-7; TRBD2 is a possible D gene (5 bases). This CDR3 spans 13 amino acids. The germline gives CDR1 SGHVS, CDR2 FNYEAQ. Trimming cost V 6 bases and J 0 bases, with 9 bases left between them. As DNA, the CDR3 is TGTGCCAGCAGGGCGGGCCCCTCCTACGAGCAGTACTTC. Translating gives CASRAGPSYEQYF.

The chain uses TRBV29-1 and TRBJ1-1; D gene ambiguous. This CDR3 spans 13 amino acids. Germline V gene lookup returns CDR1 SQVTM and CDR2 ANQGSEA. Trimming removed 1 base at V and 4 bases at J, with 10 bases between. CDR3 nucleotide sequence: TGCAGCGTTGAAGGGAAGGGTAGCACTGAAGCTTTCTTT. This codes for CSVEGKGSTEAFF. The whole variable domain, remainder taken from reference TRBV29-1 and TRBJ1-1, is SAVISQKPSRDICQRGTSLTIQCQVDSQVTMMFWYRQQPGQSLTLIATANQGSEATYESGFVIDKFPISRPNLTFSTLTVSNMSPEDSSIYLCSVEGKGSTEAFFGQGTRLTVV.

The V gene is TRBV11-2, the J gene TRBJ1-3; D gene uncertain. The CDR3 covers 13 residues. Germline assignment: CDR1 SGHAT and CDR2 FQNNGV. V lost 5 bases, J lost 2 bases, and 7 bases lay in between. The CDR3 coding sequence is TGTGCCAGCAGCCCCAATCCTGGAAACACCATATATTTT. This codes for CASSPNPGNTIYF.